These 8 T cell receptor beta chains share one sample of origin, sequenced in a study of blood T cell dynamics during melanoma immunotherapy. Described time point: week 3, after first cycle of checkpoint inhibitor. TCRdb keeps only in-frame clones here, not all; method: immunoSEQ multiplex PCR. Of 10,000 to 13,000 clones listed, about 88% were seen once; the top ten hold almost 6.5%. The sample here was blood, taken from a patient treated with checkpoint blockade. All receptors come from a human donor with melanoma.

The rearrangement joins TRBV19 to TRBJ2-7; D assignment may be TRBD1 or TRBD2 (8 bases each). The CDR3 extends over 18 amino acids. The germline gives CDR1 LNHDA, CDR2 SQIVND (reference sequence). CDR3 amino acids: CVVDRERSGGLSRGEQYF. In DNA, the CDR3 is TGTGTCGTGGACAGGGAGAGGAGCGGGGGCCTTTCCCGAGGTGAGCAGTACTTC.

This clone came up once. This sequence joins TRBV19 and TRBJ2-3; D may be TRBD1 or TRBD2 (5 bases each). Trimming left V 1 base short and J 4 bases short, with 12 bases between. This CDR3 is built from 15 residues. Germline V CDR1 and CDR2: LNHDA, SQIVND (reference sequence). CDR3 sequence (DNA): TGTGCCAGTAGTATAGGGGACCTCTACGCAGATACGCAGTATTTT. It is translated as CASSIGDLYADTQYF.

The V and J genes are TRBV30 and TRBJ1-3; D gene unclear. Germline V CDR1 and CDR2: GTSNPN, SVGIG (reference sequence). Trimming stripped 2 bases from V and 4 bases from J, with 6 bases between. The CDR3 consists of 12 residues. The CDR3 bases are TGTGCCTGGAGTAACCTAGGAAACACCATATATTTT. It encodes CAWSNLGNTIYF. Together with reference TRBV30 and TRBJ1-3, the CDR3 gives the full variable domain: SQTIHQWPATLVQPVGSPLSLECTVEGTSNPNLYWYRQAAGRGLQLLFYSVGIGQISSEVPQNLSASRPQDRQFILSSKKLLLSDSGFYLCAWSNLGNTIYFGEGSWLTVV.

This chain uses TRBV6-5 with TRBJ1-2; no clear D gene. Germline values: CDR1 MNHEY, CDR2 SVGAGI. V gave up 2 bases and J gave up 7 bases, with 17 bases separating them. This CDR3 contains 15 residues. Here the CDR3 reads CASSYAGRRSSGYTF. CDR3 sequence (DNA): TGTGCCAGCAGTTACGCGGGCCGCCGCTCGAGTGGCTACACCTTC.

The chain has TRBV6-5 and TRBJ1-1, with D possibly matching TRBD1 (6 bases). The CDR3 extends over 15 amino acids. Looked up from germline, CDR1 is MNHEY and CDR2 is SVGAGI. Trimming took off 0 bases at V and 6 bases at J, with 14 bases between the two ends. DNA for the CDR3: TGTGCCAGCAGTTACTCCAAACAGGGAACCCCTGAAGCTTTCTTT. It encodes CASSYSKQGTPEAFF.

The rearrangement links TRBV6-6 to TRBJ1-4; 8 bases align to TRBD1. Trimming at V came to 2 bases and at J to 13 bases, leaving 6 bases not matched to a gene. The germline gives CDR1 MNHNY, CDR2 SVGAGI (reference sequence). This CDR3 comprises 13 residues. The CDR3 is CASSYPGQDSLFF. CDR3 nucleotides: TGTGCCAGCAGTTACCCGGGACAGGACTCACTGTTTTTT.

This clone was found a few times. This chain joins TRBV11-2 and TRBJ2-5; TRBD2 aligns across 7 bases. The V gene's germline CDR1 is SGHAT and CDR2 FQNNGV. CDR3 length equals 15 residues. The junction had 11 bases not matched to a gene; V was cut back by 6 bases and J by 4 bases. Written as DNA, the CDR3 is TGTGCCAGCAGGGGGACTACCGGGGGATTAGAGACCCAGTACTTC. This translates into CASRGTTGGLETQYF.

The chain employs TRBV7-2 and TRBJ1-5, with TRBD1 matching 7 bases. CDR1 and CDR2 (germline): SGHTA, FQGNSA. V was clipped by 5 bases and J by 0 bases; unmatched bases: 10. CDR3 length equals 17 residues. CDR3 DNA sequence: TGTGCCAGCAGCCCAAACCAGGGGGGGAATAGCAATCAGCCCCAGCATTTT. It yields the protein CASSPNQGGNSNQPQHF. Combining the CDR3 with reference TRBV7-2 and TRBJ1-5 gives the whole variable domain GAGVSQSPSNKVTEKGKDVELRCDPISGHTALYWYRQSLGQGLEFLIYFQGNSAPDKSGLPSDRFSAERTGGSVSTLTIQRTQQEDSAVYLCASSPNQGGNSNQPQHFGDGTRLSIL.